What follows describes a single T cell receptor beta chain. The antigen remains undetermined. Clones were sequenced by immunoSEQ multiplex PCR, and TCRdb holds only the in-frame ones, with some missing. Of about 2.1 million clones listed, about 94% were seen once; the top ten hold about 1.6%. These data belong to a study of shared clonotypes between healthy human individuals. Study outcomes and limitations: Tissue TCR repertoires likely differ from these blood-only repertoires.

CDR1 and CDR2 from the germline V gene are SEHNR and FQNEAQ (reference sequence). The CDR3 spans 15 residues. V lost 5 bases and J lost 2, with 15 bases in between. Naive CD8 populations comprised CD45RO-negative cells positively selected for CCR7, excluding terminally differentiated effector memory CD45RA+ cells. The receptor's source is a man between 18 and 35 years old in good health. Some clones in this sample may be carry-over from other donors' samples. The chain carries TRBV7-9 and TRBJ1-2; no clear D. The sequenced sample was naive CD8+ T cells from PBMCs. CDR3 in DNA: TGTGCCAGCAGCCCCCTCCTGACGAGCAACTATGGCTACACCTTC. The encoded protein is CASSPLLTSNYGYTF.